The clone carrying this T cell receptor (beta chain) was observed many times. Antigen specificity is unknown. This record belongs to a study of T cells in Graves' hyperthyroidism and ophthalmopathy. About the study: Blood from the periphery was taken at initial diagnosis, before any treatment. Overall study results and limits: Among clonotypes expanded in thyroid above 0.001, most were also found in blood. Ophthalmopathy could be told apart from stable hyperthyroidism with a 13 V-J model.

On the basis of clinical symptoms, serum thyroxine and TRAb, thyroid ultrasound and orbital computed tomography, diagnoses were made. The germline gives CDR1 MGHRA, CDR2 YSYEKL. V lost 0 bases, J lost 0 bases, and 7 bases stayed unmatched. This CDR3 has 19 residues. It was RNA transcripts that yielded the amplified TCR beta CDR3 regions. HTBI primers were employed in a first-round RT-PCR of the TCR CDR3. TCRdb ran MiXCR on the multiplex PCR reads and lists one entry per CDR3 protein. The sample records some 460,000 distinct CDR3 sequences, 15% to 18% being singletons. Specimen: blood. The chain is built from TRBV4-1 and TRBJ2-3, with TRBD2 identical over 12 bases. This TCR was recovered from a woman aged 18-30 years with Graves' hyperthyroidism. The CDR3 reads CASSQEKGLAGSSTDTQYF. The CDR3 DNA sequence: TGCGCCAGCAGCCAAGAAAAGGGACTAGCGGGTTCTAGCACAGATACGCAGTATTTT.